The 29 T cell receptor beta chains in this list originate from one sample, sequenced in a study of CD8 T cells in Susac syndrome. Random hexamers served to reverse transcribe roughly 0.45 to 1 ug RNA. TCRdb used MiXCR to reprocess the immunoSEQ multiplex PCR reads, holding one entry per CDR3 protein. Counted here are approximately 110,000 distinct CDR3 sequences, over 85% occurring once; the ten biggest clones make up around 0.087%. Input material: CD4+ T cells from PBMCs. The receptor source for this set is a human donor in good health.

This clonotype was observed a single time. V usage is TRBV7-8 and J usage is TRBJ2-7; 8 positions agree with TRBD2. Germline trimming cut 0 bases from V and 5 bases from J; bases unmatched to any gene: 9. Per germline, CDR1 SGHVS and CDR2 FQNEAQ. This CDR3 spans 16 amino acids. The CDR3 reads CASSLARVSGKDEQYF. CDR3 coding DNA: TGTGCCAGCAGCTTAGCGCGGGTTAGCGGGAAGGACGAGCAGTACTTC.

The V gene is TRBV3-1, the J gene TRBJ1-1, with D perhaps TRBD1 (5 bases). With 9 bases removed from V and 0 bases from J, the gap between germline ends came to 11 bases. Germline V lookup: CDR1 LGHDT, CDR2 YNNKEL (reference sequence). The CDR3 has 13 amino acids. CDR3 nucleotide sequence: TGTGCCAGTTCCAGGGCCATGAACACTGAAGCTTTCTTT. Translated, it gives CASSRAMNTEAFF.

The CDR3 is CARGTSGSEEQFF. DNA of the CDR3: TGTGCCAGAGGGACTAGCGGGAGTGAGGAGCAGTTCTTC. V is TRBV2 and J is TRBJ2-1; 14 bases match TRBD2. Unmatched junction bases numbered 5, after V lost 9 bases and J lost 10 bases. Germline V lookup: CDR1 SNHLY, CDR2 FYNNEI. The CDR3 is 13 residues long. Full variable domain (missing parts from reference TRBV2 and TRBJ2-1): EPEVTQTPSHQVTQMGQEVILRCVPISNHLYFYWYRQILGQKVEFLVSFYNNEISEKSEIFDDQFSVERPDGSNFTLKIRSTKLEDSAMYFCARGTSGSEEQFFGPGTRLTVL.

V and J are TRBV4-1 and TRBJ2-5; D is perhaps TRBD1 (6 bases). The CDR3 sequence is 16 residues long. Germline loops: CDR1 MGHRA, CDR2 YSYEKL. V was shortened by 0 bases and J by 5 bases, with 16 bases between the two germline ends. Written as DNA, the CDR3 is TGCGCCAGCAGCCAAGATCCGTGGCCTCAGGGGGAGACCCAGTACTTC. Protein product: CASSQDPWPQGETQYF.

This chain uses TRBV5-4 with TRBJ1-2; 8 nucleotides line up with TRBD1. V was pared by 4 bases and J by 7 bases, with 6 bases of the junction left unmatched. Germline CDR1 SGHNT, CDR2 YYREEE (reference sequence). The CDR3 covers 13 residues. In nucleotides, the CDR3 is TGTGCCAGCAGCCTGACAGGGGAAGGTGGCTACACCTTC. Translating gives CASSLTGEGGYTF.

This chain links TRBV3-1 with TRBJ1-1; 7 bases map to TRBD1. CDR3 length equals 14 residues. V lost 5 bases and J lost 7; bases outside the gene matches: 10. CDR1 and CDR2 from the germline V gene are LGHDT and YNNKEL (reference sequence). The CDR3 nucleotides are TGTGCCAGCAGCTTTCGGGACAGACAATTTGAAGCTTTCTTT. It yields the protein CASSFRDRQFEAFF.

The genes are TRBV4-1 and TRBJ2-3; 7 bases agree with TRBD2. The CDR3 is 14 amino acids. The V gene's germline CDR1 is MGHRA and CDR2 YSYEKL. The trim removed 0 bases at V and 5 bases at J, leaving 2 bases unmatched. CDR3 sequence: CASSQDGGKDTQYF. The CDR3 DNA reads TGCGCCAGCAGCCAAGACGGGGGGAAAGATACGCAGTATTTT.

The CDR3 sequence is CASTNGQNYGYTF. The CDR3 DNA reads as TGTGCCAGCACCAACGGGCAGAACTATGGCTACACCTTC. The chain combines TRBV6-2 or TRBV6-3 with TRBJ1-2; D unresolved. Trimming left V 7 bases short and J 2 bases short, with 11 bases between. Germline V gene data show CDR1 as MNHEY and CDR2 as SVGEGT. This CDR3 is built from 13 residues.

The chain combines TRBV18 with TRBJ1-1; D remains unclear. The CDR3 is 17 amino acids. Trimming shortened V by 2 bases and J by 3 bases, and 19 bases separated the two germline ends. Looked up from germline, CDR1 is KGHSH and CDR2 is LQKENI. CDR3 loop: CASSPIGKGVPDTEAFF. Written as DNA, the CDR3 is TGTGCCAGCTCACCAATTGGCAAGGGAGTACCTGACACTGAAGCTTTCTTT.

This rearrangement joins TRBV7-2 to TRBJ2-7, with D tentatively TRBD1 or TRBD2 (6 bases each). CDR3 length equals 14 residues. Per the germline V gene, CDR1 is SGHTA and CDR2 is FQGNSA. Trimming removed 5 bases from V and 6 bases from J, with 17 bases in between. DNA of the CDR3: TGTGCCAGCAGCCGACTCCACAGGGACTTCGAGCAGTACTTC. Translated: CASSRLHRDFEQYF.

The rearrangement joins TRBV12-3 or TRBV12-4 to TRBJ2-1, with 8 bases fitting TRBD2. The CDR3 has 15 residues. Unmatched junction bases numbered 8, after V lost 7 bases and J lost 3 bases. In DNA, the CDR3 is TGTGCCAGCAACACCGTAGCGGGAAGCTACAATGAGCAGTTCTTC. Its translation is CASNTVAGSYNEQFF.

The chain joins TRBV29-1 to TRBJ1-1; no reliable D call. Trimming left V 7 bases short and J 0 bases short, with 15 bases between. The CDR3 is 14 residues long. The germline CDR1 and CDR2 sequences are SQVTM and ANQGSEA. The CDR3 reads CSGSFSVMNTEAFF. DNA for the CDR3: TGCAGCGGAAGCTTTTCAGTCATGAACACTGAAGCTTTCTTT.

This sequence joins TRBV12-3 or TRBV12-4 and TRBJ1-1, with 7 bases identical to TRBD1. V was clipped by 2 bases and J by 6 bases; unmatched bases: 9. The CDR3 runs to 15 residues. CDR3 region: CASSLRAGQSAEAFF. CDR3 DNA: TGTGCCAGCAGTTTAAGAGCGGGACAGAGCGCTGAAGCTTTCTTT.

V is TRBV6-2 or TRBV6-3 and J is TRBJ2-7; 11 bases map to TRBD2. The CDR3 is 16 amino acids. Trimming cost V 7 bases and J 6 bases; bases outside gene matches: 14. Germline loops: CDR1 MNHEY, CDR2 SVGEGT. Here the CDR3 reads CASTQNLAGGFGEQYF. The CDR3 DNA sequence: TGTGCCAGCACCCAAAATCTAGCGGGAGGATTCGGCGAGCAGTACTTC.

The V and J genes are TRBV10-3 and TRBJ2-7; 10 bases are a match to TRBD2. The CDR3 has 14 amino acids. CDR1 ENHRY and CDR2 SYGVKD come from the germline V gene. The trim removed 6 bases at V and 7 bases at J, leaving 9 bases unmatched. CDR3 bases: TGTGCCATCAGAGAACTAGCGGGAATCGGGGAGCAGTACTTC. Amino acids: CAIRELAGIGEQYF.

The chain is built from TRBV18 and TRBJ2-7; 8 bases agree with TRBD1. The CDR3 has 14 residues. J lost 5 bases, V lost 3 bases, and 6 bases had no gene match. From germline, CDR1 is KGHSH and CDR2 LQKENI. CDR3 nucleotides: TGTGCCAGCTCACCCGGGACAGGTCAAAACGAGCAGTACTTC. It translates to CASSPGTGQNEQYF.

This rearrangement joins TRBV2 to TRBJ2-7; 8 bases align to TRBD1. CDR1 is SNHLY and CDR2 is FYNNEI in the germline V gene. Losses at the gene ends were 4 bases for V and 5 bases for J; bases not matched to a gene: 4. The CDR3 loop spans 13 amino acids. CDR3 sequence (DNA): TGTGCCAGCAGTGCTGACAGGGGCCACGAGCAGTACTTC. This encodes CASSADRGHEQYF.

The V gene is TRBV18, the J gene TRBJ1-1; D gene uncertain. Germline V CDR1 and CDR2: KGHSH, LQKENI. The CDR3 runs to 14 residues. V gave up 0 bases and J gave up 8 bases, with 13 bases separating them. The CDR3 spells CASSPPSRGEEAFF. The CDR3 region has the DNA TGTGCCAGCTCACCACCATCTCGTGGCGAGGAAGCTTTCTTT.

This chain links TRBV5-1 with TRBJ1-5; D unresolved. CDR1 SGHRS and CDR2 YFSETQ come from the germline V gene. Trimming took 2 bases from V and 4 from J, leaving 13 bases between them. The CDR3 sequence is 15 residues long. The DNA for the CDR3 is TGCGCCAGCAGCTTTGGAGAGACTGCAAATCAGCCCCAGCATTTT. It translates to CASSFGETANQPQHF.

The V and J genes are TRBV20-1 and TRBJ2-7, with D possibly being TRBD1 or TRBD2 (5 bases each). Trimming took 6 bases from V and 6 from J, leaving 21 bases between them. The germline CDR1 and CDR2 sequences are DFQATT and SNEGSKA (reference sequence). The CDR3 has 14 residues. The CDR3 here is CSARAIGAASEQYF. The CDR3, as DNA: TGCAGTGCCAGGGCGATCGGGGCGGCCAGCGAGCAGTACTTC.

This rearrangement joins TRBV2 to TRBJ2-2; TRBD1 agrees at 8 bases. The germline CDR1 and CDR2 sequences are SNHLY and FYNNEI. Losses at the gene ends were 6 bases for V and 4 bases for J; bases not matched to a gene: 4. This CDR3 is built from 14 residues. The CDR3 sequence: CASRTQGVTGELFF. CDR3 nucleotides: TGTGCCAGCAGGACACAGGGGGTCACCGGGGAGCTGTTTTTT.

The rearrangement uses TRBV5-1 and TRBJ2-5; a weak D match, TRBD1 (6 bases). Germline lookup yields CDR1 SGHRS and CDR2 YFSETQ. Trimming took off 1 base at V and 1 base at J, with 8 bases between the two ends. This CDR3 contains 14 residues. The CDR3 sequence: CASSLTGFQETQYF. As DNA, the CDR3 is TGCGCCAGCAGCTTGACAGGGTTCCAAGAGACCCAGTACTTC.

This chain links TRBV12-3 or TRBV12-4 with TRBJ1-1; D might be TRBD1 (5 bases). V was cut by 5 bases and J by 0 bases, with 7 bases left in between. The CDR3 covers 13 residues. Here the CDR3 reads CASSLTVNTEAFF. CDR3 coding DNA: TGTGCCAGCAGTCTGACAGTGAACACTGAAGCTTTCTTT.

The chain links TRBV12-3 or TRBV12-4 to TRBJ1-5; 12 nucleotides match TRBD1. The CDR3 loop spans 17 amino acids. The ends lost 5 bases at V and 0 bases at J; junction bases unmatched: 5. For the CDR3, the DNA is TGTGCCAGCAGTGCCGGGACAGGGGGCCTTAGCAATCAGCCCCAGCATTTT. Its translation is CASSAGTGGLSNQPQHF.

CDR3 DNA: TGTGCCAGCAGTCCCGAAAGACAACAGACCCAGTACTTC. It is translated as CASSPERQQTQYF. This chain uses TRBV12-3 or TRBV12-4 with TRBJ2-5; D unclear. The CDR3 is 13 amino acids. V was clipped by 5 bases and J by 6 bases, with 13 bases between them.

This clonotype was counted once. CDR3 coding DNA: TGCAGTGCTATCAGCATGGCGAACAATCAGCCCCAGCATTTT. Translation: CSAISMANNQPQHF. The genes are TRBV20-1 and TRBJ1-5, with D hard to call. CDR1 and CDR2 (germline): DFQATT, SNEGSKA (reference sequence). The CDR3 covers 14 residues. The V end was cut by 4 bases, the J end by 3 bases, with 13 bases between.

The chain couples TRBV12-3 or TRBV12-4 to TRBJ1-1, with D possibly TRBD1 on 5 matching bases. The CDR3 consists of 15 residues. Trimming shortened V by 2 bases and J by 4 bases, and 14 bases separated the two germline ends. CDR3 sequence: CASSLISGPGTEAFF. The CDR3 bases are TGTGCCAGCAGTTTAATCTCGGGGCCAGGCACTGAAGCTTTCTTT.

The V call is TRBV14, the J call TRBJ2-1; D may be TRBD2 (5 bases). The CDR3 has 13 residues. The ends were cut back, 4 bases at V and 12 bases at J, with 16 bases in the middle. Germline V gene sequence: CDR1 SGHDN, CDR2 FVKESK. The CDR3 DNA reads TGTGCCAGCAGCCTTAACCTAGACGCGGGGCAGTTCTTC. Its protein is CASSLNLDAGQFF.

V usage is TRBV4-2 and J usage is TRBJ2-5; no clear D gene. This CDR3 is 13 amino acids long. The V end was cut by 0 bases, the J end by 1 base, with 3 bases between. Germline V CDR1 and CDR2: LGHNA, YNFKEQ. The CDR3 coding sequence is TGTGCCAGCAGCCAAGAGACCCAAGAGACCCAGTACTTC. This gives the protein CASSQETQETQYF.